The 27 T cell receptor beta chains given below trace back to one sample, sequenced in a study of cytomegalovirus exposure and HLA in healthy donors. Vbeta (60) and Jbeta (13) primers were used in the PCR. The data were produced by immunoSEQ multiplex PCR, yet TCRdb's version contains in-frame clones alone and is incomplete. Counted here are roughly 120,000 clones, approximately 80% occurring once; the ten biggest clones make up just over 2.5%. The sample comprised PBMCs. These receptors were taken from a man aged 30 to 45 in good health and CMV-seronegative.

In this sample, this clone turned up a few times. V is TRBV7-2 and J is TRBJ2-7; the D is unclear. The CDR3 has 11 residues. Germline lookup yields CDR1 SGHTA and CDR2 FQGNSA. Trimming took off 1 base at V and 5 bases at J, with 3 bases between the two ends. CDR3: CASSLEHEQYF. CDR3 nucleotides: TGTGCCAGCAGCTTAGAGCACGAGCAGTACTTC.

V usage is TRBV29-1 and J usage is TRBJ1-4; 7 bases match TRBD1. The CDR3 totals 14 residues. V was clipped by 5 bases and J by 5 bases; unmatched bases: 8. Germline values: CDR1 SQVTM, CDR2 ANQGSEA. CDR3 DNA sequence: TGCAGCGTTATATCCGGGACAGCAAATGAAAAACTGTTTTTT. Protein: CSVISGTANEKLFF.

The V call is TRBV30, the J call TRBJ2-1; D is undetermined. CDR3 length: 13 residues. Deletions cut 1 base from V and 7 bases from J, with 11 bases between. Looked up from germline, CDR1 is GTSNPN and CDR2 is SVGIG (reference sequence). The DNA of the CDR3 is TGTGCCTGGAGTGGCGGCTCGCCTAATGAGCAGTTCTTC. It translates to CAWSGGSPNEQFF.

The chain links TRBV19 to TRBJ2-5; a possible D gene is TRBD2 (5 bases). The germline V and J ends were trimmed by 5 bases and 0 bases, with 13 bases remaining between them. The germline gives CDR1 LNHDA, CDR2 SQIVND (reference sequence). The CDR3 runs 15 residues. The CDR3 DNA is TGTGCCAGTAGTGACCCAGCGGAGTACCAAGAGACCCAGTACTTC. The encoded protein is CASSDPAEYQETQYF.

The rearrangement uses TRBV7-3 and TRBJ2-3; maybe TRBD2 (6 bases). CDR3 length: 14 residues. Germline V lookup: CDR1 SGHTA, CDR2 FQGTGA. V was clipped by 5 bases and J by 0 bases, with 9 bases between them. CDR3 in amino acids: CASSPGGSTDTQYF. The CDR3, as DNA: TGTGCCAGCAGCCCCGGGGGTAGCACAGATACGCAGTATTTT.

The V call is TRBV7-8, the J call TRBJ2-4, with D perhaps matching TRBD2 (6 bases). This CDR3 comprises 14 residues. CDR1 and CDR2 (germline): SGHVS, FQNEAQ. The V end was cut by 3 bases, the J end by 9 bases, with 15 bases between. CDR3 DNA: TGTGCCAGCAGCTTTGTTGTGGGGGGTGGCATTCAGTACTTC. Its protein is CASSFVVGGGIQYF.

The chain couples TRBV9 to TRBJ2-3; TRBD2 is a possible D gene (6 bases). This CDR3 contains 16 residues. In germline, CDR1 is SGDLS, CDR2 YYNGEE. Between the trimmed V and J ends, which lost 3 bases and 2 bases, there was a span of 16 bases. DNA for the CDR3: TGTGCCAGCAGCGCCACGGGCGGGGCCTTCACAGATACGCAGTATTTT. Its protein product is CASSATGGAFTDTQYF.

This rearrangement joins TRBV7-3 to TRBJ2-1; 14 bases align to TRBD2. The J segment lost 8 bases and the V segment lost 4 bases, leaving 7 bases of the junction unmatched. Germline V gene sequence: CDR1 SGHTA, CDR2 FQGTGA. The CDR3 totals 16 residues. As DNA, the CDR3 is TGTGCCAGCAGCTCTTCCGGGACTAGCGGGAGTCATGAGCAGTTCTTC. Its protein product is CASSSSGTSGSHEQFF.

The CDR3 nucleotides are TGTGCCTGGAGTCCACCCCCCCGACTAGCGGCAACCTACGAGCAGTACTTC. It is translated as CAWSPPPRLAATYEQYF. V and J are TRBV30 and TRBJ2-7, with 9 bases lining up with TRBD2. Germline lookup yields CDR1 GTSNPN and CDR2 SVGIG (reference sequence). CDR3 length: 17 residues. V was clipped by 2 bases and J by 2 bases; unmatched bases: 13.

The CDR3 spells CASSLDTTGPEAFF. The CDR3 DNA is TGTGCCAGCAGCTTGGACACGACAGGCCCTGAAGCTTTCTTT. The chain recombines TRBV5-6 with TRBJ1-1, with D perhaps TRBD1 (6 bases). CDR1 is SGHDT and CDR2 is YYEEEE in the germline V gene. The V end lost 0 bases, the J end lost 6 bases, and 12 bases lay between the germline ends. The CDR3 totals 14 residues.

This clone was found once. V usage is TRBV29-1 and J usage is TRBJ2-5, with TRBD2 as a possible D gene (5 bases). Deletions cut 7 bases from V and 4 bases from J, with 16 bases between. The CDR3 is made up of 13 amino acids. From germline, CDR1 is SQVTM and CDR2 ANQGSEA. The CDR3: CSGRENWGETQYF. As DNA, the CDR3 is TGCAGCGGACGGGAAAACTGGGGAGAGACCCAGTACTTC.

V usage is TRBV6-1 and J usage is TRBJ1-6; perhaps TRBD1 as D (5 bases). Germline CDR1 is MNHNS and CDR2 is SASEGT. V was shortened by 4 bases and J by 6 bases, with 13 bases between the two germline ends. This CDR3 region has 15 residues. As DNA, the CDR3 is TGTGCCAGCAGTGTGCGGGGGTTGGTTAATTCACCCCTCCACTTT. Protein sequence: CASSVRGLVNSPLHF.

The chain carries TRBV19 and TRBJ1-2; 7 bases are a match to TRBD1. Germline CDR1 LNHDA, CDR2 SQIVND (reference sequence). This CDR3 has 14 residues. J was trimmed by 4 bases and V by 5 bases; bases with no gene match: 7. In nucleotides, the CDR3 is TGTGCCAGTAGTTCGCGACAGGGAACCTATGGCTACACCTTC. Translated: CASSSRQGTYGYTF. The full variable domain, in which reference TRBV19 and TRBJ1-2 provide the parts outside the CDR3, is DGGITQSPKYLFRKEGQNVTLSCEQNLNHDAMYWYRQDPGQGLRLIYYSQIVNDFQKGDIAEGYSVSREKKESFPLTVTSAQKNPTAFYLCASSSRQGTYGYTFGSGTRLTVV.

This sequence joins TRBV28 and TRBJ2-7; 7 bases line up with TRBD2. With 1 base clipped from V and 5 bases from J, the junction kept 14 bases outside the gene matches. Germline V gene lookup returns CDR1 MDHEN and CDR2 SYDVKM. The CDR3 runs 17 residues. The CDR3 DNA follows: TGTGCCAGCAGTTTATCTTTTGCGGGAGCTAACCTGGACGAGCAGTACTTC. Translating it yields CASSLSFAGANLDEQYF.

This clone has only a few counts. This sequence joins TRBV11-3 and TRBJ2-7; unclear D gene. The CDR3 spans 15 residues. Per germline, CDR1 SGHNT and CDR2 YENEEA. The V end was cut by 1 base, the J end by 3 bases, with 13 bases between. Here the CDR3 DNA reads TGTGCCAGCAGCTTAGTGCCCGGCGGATACTACGAGCAGTACTTC. It codes for CASSLVPGGYYEQYF.

This clone has more than one count but fewer than ten. This chain uses TRBV5-4 with TRBJ1-2; 7 bases are shared with TRBD1. V shed 3 bases and J 2 bases; nucleotides not matched to a gene: 7. The V gene's germline CDR1 is SGHNT and CDR2 YYREEE (reference sequence). The CDR3 spans 15 residues. Written as DNA, the CDR3 is TGTGCCAGCAGCTCAGAGAAGACAGGGAACTATGGCTACACCTTC. Translation: CASSSEKTGNYGYTF.

This chain uses TRBV5-3 with TRBJ2-7; TRBD2 matches at 8 bases. TRBV5-3 is filed as an ORF, its function uncertain. The CDR3 extends over 17 amino acids. Losses at the gene ends were 4 bases for V and 3 bases for J; bases not matched to a gene: 15. CDR3 amino acids: CARSPFGAGVFFYEQYF. Written as DNA, the CDR3 is TGTGCCAGAAGCCCCTTCGGAGCGGGAGTTTTTTTCTACGAGCAGTACTTC.

The genes are TRBV7-9 and TRBJ1-1; D call uncertain. Germline lookup yields CDR1 SEHNR and CDR2 FQNEAQ (reference sequence). V dropped 2 bases and J dropped 4 bases, with 5 bases sitting between them. This CDR3 has 12 amino acids. The CDR3 sequence: CASSLMATEAFF. As DNA, the CDR3 is TGTGCCAGCAGCTTAATGGCCACTGAAGCTTTCTTT.

J is TRBJ1-2 and V is TRBV5-1; 7 bases line up with TRBD1. This CDR3 region has 15 residues. J lost 3 bases, V lost 0 bases, and 5 bases had no gene match. The germline CDR1 and CDR2 sequences are SGHRS and YFSETQ. CDR3 nucleotide sequence: TGCGCCAGCAGCTTGGTGCCAGGGGGAGACTATGGCTACACCTTC. Encoded protein: CASSLVPGGDYGYTF. The full variable domain, with the rest looked up from reference TRBV5-1 and TRBJ1-2, is KAGVTQTPRYLIKTRGQQVTLSCSPISGHRSVSWYQQTPGQGLQFLFEYFSETQRNKGNFPGRFSGRQFSNSRSEMNVSTLELGDSALYLCASSLVPGGDYGYTFGSGTRLTVV.

The chain joins TRBV7-6 to TRBJ1-4; D is undetermined. CDR1 is SGHVS and CDR2 is FNYEAQ in the germline V gene. Trimming took 1 base from V and 4 from J, leaving 7 bases between them. The CDR3 loop spans 14 amino acids. The CDR3 nucleotides are TGTGCCAGCAGCTTAGATCGTTATAATGAAAAACTGTTTTTT. Translated: CASSLDRYNEKLFF. The full variable domain, with the rest looked up from reference TRBV7-6 and TRBJ1-4, is GAGVSQSPRYKVTKRGQDVALRCDPISGHVSLYWYRQALGQGPEFLTYFNYEAQQDKSGLPNDRFSAERPEGSISTLTIQRTEQRDSAMYRCASSLDRYNEKLFFGSGTQLSVL.

CDR3 in amino acids: CASSYSGLAAHGEQFF. Here the CDR3 DNA reads TGTGCCAGCAGTTACTCGGGACTAGCAGCTCATGGGGAGCAGTTCTTC. The chain uses TRBV6-5 and TRBJ2-1; TRBD2 aligns across 9 bases. Trimming took 0 bases from V and 10 from J; bases not matched to a gene: 10. From germline, CDR1 is MNHEY and CDR2 SVGAGI. The CDR3 spans 16 residues.

This chain connects TRBV29-1 to TRBJ2-5, with TRBD2 identical over 13 bases. The germline V gene has CDR1 SQVTM and CDR2 ANQGSEA. The CDR3 is made up of 17 amino acids. With 6 bases clipped from V and 11 bases from J, the junction kept 21 bases outside the gene matches. CDR3 amino acids: CSVSGTSGTNPLGEQYF. The CDR3, as DNA: TGCAGCGTCTCCGGGACTAGCGGGACAAACCCTTTGGGGGAGCAGTACTTC. The full variable domain, completed using reference TRBV29-1 and TRBJ2-5, is SAVISQKPSRDICQRGTSLTIQCQVDSQVTMMFWYRQQPGQSLTLIATANQGSEATYESGFVIDKFPISRPNLTFSTLTVSNMSPEDSSIYLCSVSGTSGTNPLGEQYFGPGTRLLVL.

The chain employs TRBV13 and TRBJ2-3, with 10 positions matching TRBD1. The CDR3 covers 14 residues. Germline V CDR1 and CDR2: PRHDT, FYEKMQ (reference sequence). V shed 5 bases and J 1 base; nucleotides not matched to a gene: 0. The CDR3 nucleotides read TGTGCCAGCAGCGGGACAGGGGGCACAGATACGCAGTATTTT. Translating it yields CASSGTGGTDTQYF.

This chain uses TRBV12-5 with TRBJ2-7; tentatively, D is TRBD2 (6 bases). The CDR3 is made up of 15 amino acids. Deletions cut 1 base from V and 7 bases from J, with 17 bases between. Germline CDR1 is LGHNT and CDR2 is FRNRAP. CDR3 loop: CASGLDRWEAEEQYF. Here the CDR3 DNA reads TGTGCTAGTGGTTTGGACCGATGGGAGGCGGAGGAGCAGTACTTC.

This clone was seen only once. One end of the junction does not line up with germline, which may come from a read error. V is TRBV28 and J is TRBJ2-7; 8 bases match TRBD2. This CDR3 is built from 11 residues. From germline, CDR1 is MDHEN and CDR2 SYDVKM. The CDR3 sequence is CASRGREENSF. The CDR3 DNA follows: TGTGCCAGCAGAGGGCGGGAGGAAAATTCTTTC.

The chain carries TRBV7-2 and TRBJ2-4, with 12 positions matching TRBD2. Germline CDR1 is SGHTA and CDR2 is FQGNSA. The CDR3 runs 17 residues. The V segment lost 5 bases and the J segment 0 bases; nucleotides outside the gene matches: 5. The CDR3 DNA reads TGTGCCAGCAGCCCGCCGGGACTAGCGGGAGCCAAAAACATTCAGTACTTC. Its translation is CASSPPGLAGAKNIQYF.

This clone came up a few times. CDR3: CASSRGTSGAPGFEQYF. CDR3 nucleotide sequence: TGCGCCAGCAGCCGAGGGACTAGCGGGGCCCCTGGATTCGAGCAGTACTTC. This chain joins TRBV4-1 and TRBJ2-7, with 13 bases matching TRBD2. The V segment lost 4 bases and the J segment 6 bases; nucleotides outside the gene matches: 12. CDR3 length equals 17 residues. Germline values: CDR1 MGHRA, CDR2 YSYEKL.